Listed below are T cell receptor beta chains from one sample, sequenced in a study of tumor and adjacent non-tumor tissue in lung cancer. TCRdb itself ran the multiplex PCR reads through MiXCR, one entry per CDR3 protein. This sample has under 75,000 distinct CDR3 sequences; around 65% occur once, and the top ten carry roughly a quarter. Sample: distant non-tumor lung tissue. These receptors all stem from a woman in her forties or fifties with non-small cell lung cancer. The CDR3 runs from the conserved cysteine through the conserved F or W. D genes are given only for firm matches. Only part of the rows carry a size: once, few, many, or a class if the clone is expanded.

D	size	V	J	DNA	CDR3
.	.	TRBV20-1	TRBJ1-4	TGCAGGGCTCCACCAGGTCACGGGGCTAATGAAAAACTGTTTTTT	CRAPPGHGANEKLFF
.	.	TRBV11-1	TRBJ2-1	TGTGCCGGCAGCTTACCTTCGCTGGATGAGCACTTCTTC	CAGSLPSLDEHFF
.	many	TRBV4-1	TRBJ1-1	TGCGCCAGCAGCCAAGGGATTATGGGCACTGAAGCTTTCTTT	CASSQGIMGTEAFF
TRBD2	.	TRBV10-3	TRBJ2-7	TGTGTCATCAGTGATCTCGGACTAGCGGGAGAAACCTACGAACAGTACTTC	CVISDLGLAGETYEQYF
.	.	TRBV11-3	TRBJ2-7	TGCGTCAGCAGCTCACATGGCGGGCCCTCCTACGAGCAGTACTTC	CVSSSHGGPSYEQYF
.	.	TRBV6-2/TRBV6-3	TRBJ2-7	TGTGCCAGCTGTTGCTCGTTAGACTCCGAGGGTGAGCAGTACTTC	CASCCSLDSEGEQYF
.	few	TRBV20-1	TRBJ2-3	TGCAGTGCTACCGGACAAACAACTCACACCGATACGCAGTATTTT	CSATGQTTHTDTQYF
.	many	TRBV24-1	TRBJ2-1	TGTGCCACCAGTGATGGGGGTTTCTACAATGAGCAGTTCTTC	CATSDGGFYNEQFF
.	.	TRBV10-3	TRBJ2-1	TGTGTCATCAGTGAGGCTGACTACAATGAGCAGTTCTTC	CVISEADYNEQFF
TRBD1	once	TRBV11-2	TRBJ1-5	TGTGCCAGCAGTGAGGACAGGAACCAGTCCCAGCATTTT	CASSEDRNQSQHF
TRBD2	many	TRBV28	TRBJ2-1	TGTGCCAGCAGTCCAGGGACTAGCGGGAATAATGAGCAGTTCTTC	CASSPGTSGNNEQFF
TRBD2	.	TRBV20-1	TRBJ2-1	TGCAGTGTTATCCCGGGGACTTGCGGGAGCTATGAGCAGTTCTTC	CSVIPGTCGSYEQFF
.	.	TRBV20-1	TRBJ2-7	TGCAATGCTAGAGATCGGGTGAAAGGGGTTGCCTATGAGCAGTACTTC	CNARDRVKGVAYEQYF
.	.	TRBV11-3	TRBJ1-1	TGCGCAAGCAGCTTAGAGGTCAGAGGGATCACTGAAGCTTTCTTT	CASSLEVRGITEAFF
TRBD2	.	TRBV10-3	TRBJ2-2	TGTGCCATCACGGGAGGAGTACAGAGCACCGGTGAGCCGTTTTTT	CAITGGVQSTGEPFF
TRBD2	few	TRBV18	TRBJ2-4	TGTGCCAGCTCACCAACTAGCGGCGACATTCAGTACTTC	CASSPTSGDIQYF
TRBD1	many	TRBV29-1	TRBJ2-7	TGCAGCGCCACCACCGGGACAGGGGGCGACGAGCAGTACTTC	CSATTGTGGDEQYF
.	few	TRBV5-4	TRBJ2-7	TGTGCCAGCAGCTTGGAACTAGTGAACGAGCAGTACTTC	CASSLELVNEQYF
.	.	TRBV4-3	TRBJ2-1	TGCGTCAGCGGCCAAGACGGGGGAAAACACAATGAGCAGTTCTTC	CVSGQDGGKHNEQFF
TRBD2	.	TRBV4-2	TRBJ2-5	TGTGCCAGCAGCCAAGGCACGGGGGGGCGGGAGGCCCAGTACTTC	CASSQGTGGREAQYF
.	.	TRBV11-2	TRBJ2-5	TGTGCCAACAGCTTAGTAGGGGGGCCACCCCAAGAGACCCAGTACTTC	CANSLVGGPPQETQYF
.	many	TRBV20-1	TRBJ1-2	TGCAGTGCTAGAGATCTTCGGGGACGGAGCTATGGCTACACCTTC	CSARDLRGRSYGYTF
.	many	TRBV20-1	TRBJ2-3	TGCAGTGCTAGTGTGACAACCCGGTCCACAGATACGCAGTATTTT	CSASVTTRSTDTQYF
.	.	TRBV11-3	TRBJ2-7	TGTGCTATCAGCTTAGGGGACTGCGAGCAGTACTTC	CAISLGDCEQYF
.	.	TRBV11-2	TRBJ2-7	TGTGCCAGCAGCTTAGCTGCTGGGTTCGAGAAGTTTTTC	CASSLAAGFEKFF
.	.	TRBV11-2	TRBJ2-7	TGTGCCAGCAGTTCGGGAACAGGCCGGACCTACGAGCTGTACTGG	CASSSGTGRTYELYW
.	.	TRBV12-3/TRBV12-4	TRBJ2-7	TGTATCAGCAGCGACCTTAGCTCCTACGAGCAGTACTTC	CISSDLSSYEQYF
.	.	TRBV11-2	TRBJ1-2	TGTGCGAGCAGCTTAGACGGAATTGATGGCTACACCTTC	CASSLDGIDGYTF